Sequencing of this T cell receptor beta chain was carried out in a study of cytomegalovirus exposure and HLA in healthy donors. The study ran its PCR with 60 Vbeta and 13 Jbeta primers. Clones were read by immunoSEQ multiplex PCR, and TCRdb kept only the in-frame ones, dropping some. The sample holds 150,000 to 200,000 clones, around 75% seen once. Findings of the study overall: The study had only CMV serostatus as immune exposure information. Within an earlier analysis, most TCR beta V segments proved productive either about 87% or about 30% of the time.

On this clone itself: The antigen remains undetermined.

With 6 bases removed from V and 10 bases from J, the gap between germline ends came to 14 bases. Germline V CDR1 and CDR2: MNHNS, SASEGT. CDR3 length: 12 residues. The rearrangement uses TRBV6-1 and TRBJ2-3; TRBD2 is a possible D gene (6 bases). This TCR derives from a male donor in good health and CMV-seronegative. The sequenced sample consisted of PBMCs. In DNA form, the CDR3 reads TGTGCCAGCAGCCGGGACTCCGGAGCGCAGTATTTT. It codes for CASSRDSGAQYF.